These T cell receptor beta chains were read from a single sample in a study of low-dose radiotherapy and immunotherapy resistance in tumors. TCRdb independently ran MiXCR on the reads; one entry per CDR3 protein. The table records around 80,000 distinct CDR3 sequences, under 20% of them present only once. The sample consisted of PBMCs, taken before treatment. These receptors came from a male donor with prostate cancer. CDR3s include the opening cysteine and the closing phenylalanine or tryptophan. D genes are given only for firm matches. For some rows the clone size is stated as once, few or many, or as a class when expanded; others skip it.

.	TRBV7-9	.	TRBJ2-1	TGTGCCAGCAGCAGGGACTCCCACAATGAGCAGTTCTTC	CASSRDSHNEQFF
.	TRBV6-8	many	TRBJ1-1	TGTGCCAGCATCCCTCTTGGGGGGTTGAACACTGAAGCTTTCTTT	CASIPLGGLNTEAFF
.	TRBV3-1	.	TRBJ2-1	TGTGCCAGCAGAAAGGGGGTTGAGCAGTTCTTC	CASRKGVEQFF
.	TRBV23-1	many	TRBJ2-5	TGCGCCAGCAGTCATCGGGCTCTAAGGGAAGAGACCCAGTACTTC	CASSHRALREETQYF
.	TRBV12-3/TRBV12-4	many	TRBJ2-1	TGTGCCAGCAGTTTAGAGGGGTACAATGAGCAGTTCTTC	CASSLEGYNEQFF
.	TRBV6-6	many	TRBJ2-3	TGTGCCAGCAGTCCTAACATGGGTGATACGCAGTATTTT	CASSPNMGDTQYF
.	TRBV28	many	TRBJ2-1	TGTGCCAGCAGTTTATACCGGTCCCCCTACAATGAGCAGTTCTTC	CASSLYRSPYNEQFF
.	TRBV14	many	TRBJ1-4	TGTGCCAGCAGCCAGGGGGCTGTCGAAAAACTGTTTTTT	CASSQGAVEKLFF
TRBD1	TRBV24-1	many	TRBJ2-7	TGTGCCACCAGGGACAGGGTGGCCTGCGGTGAGCAGTACTTC	CATRDRVACGEQYF
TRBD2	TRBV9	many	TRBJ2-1	TGTGCCAGCAGCGTAGCCGTCTCGACCGAAGGACTAGCGATCGAGCAGTTCTTC	CASSVAVSTEGLAIEQFF
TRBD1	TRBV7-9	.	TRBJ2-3	TGTGCCAGCAGCGATCCTGGACAGGGGACAGATACGCAGTATTTT	CASSDPGQGTDTQYF
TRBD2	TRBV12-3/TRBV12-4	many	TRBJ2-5	TGTGCCAGCAGTTCGTCTTCGGGAGGGCAAGAGACCCAGTACTTC	CASSSSSGGQETQYF
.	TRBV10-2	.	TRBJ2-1	TGCGCCAGCAGTGGAGCCGCCAACAATGAGCAGTTCTTC	CASSGAANNEQFF
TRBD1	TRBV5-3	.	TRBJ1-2	TGTGCCAGCAGCACGGACAGGGGGCCAGGTGGCTACACCTTC	CASSTDRGPGGYTF
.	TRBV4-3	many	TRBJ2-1	TGCGCCAGCAGCCAAGATGTCCGGGATGCTTACAATGAGCAGTTCTTC	CASSQDVRDAYNEQFF
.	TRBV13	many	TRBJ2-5	TGTGCCAGCAGCTTTACACCACTCGGGACCCAGTACTTC	CASSFTPLGTQYF